The clone carrying this T cell receptor (beta chain) was found many times. Its antigen is not known. This sample was included in a study of T-cell reconstitution after alpha-beta-depleted transplantation in children. Unique molecular identifiers were used to barcode this TCRbeta library. TCRdb recomputed calls from the PCR reads with MiXCR, one row per CDR3 protein. The sample has 700,000 to 950,000 distinct CDR3 sequences; about 16% are singletons. Study findings and constraints: T-cell numbers and diversity one year post-transplant derived largely from freshly generated T cells. Expanded graft clones numbering several hundred reportedly gave rise to alpha-beta T cells about two months after transplant. Some patients owed their high day-60 TCRbeta diversity to surviving recipient T cells and thymic progenitors.

The CDR3 loop spans 15 amino acids. V dropped 5 bases and J dropped 0; count of bases not matched to a gene: 4. This chain connects TRBV12-3 or TRBV12-4 to TRBJ2-7; 10 bases are a match to TRBD1. The origin of this receptor is a male patient younger than 18 who had a stem cell transplant for acute lymphoblastic leukemia, so the T cells may come from the graft donor. Sequences were derived from PBMCs, mostly from graft donor cells, sampled 360 days after TCRalphabeta/CD19-depleted stem cell transplant. CDR3 amino acids: CASSRRTGGSYEQYF. The CDR3 DNA is TGTGCCAGCAGTAGAAGGACAGGGGGCTCCTACGAGCAGTACTTC.